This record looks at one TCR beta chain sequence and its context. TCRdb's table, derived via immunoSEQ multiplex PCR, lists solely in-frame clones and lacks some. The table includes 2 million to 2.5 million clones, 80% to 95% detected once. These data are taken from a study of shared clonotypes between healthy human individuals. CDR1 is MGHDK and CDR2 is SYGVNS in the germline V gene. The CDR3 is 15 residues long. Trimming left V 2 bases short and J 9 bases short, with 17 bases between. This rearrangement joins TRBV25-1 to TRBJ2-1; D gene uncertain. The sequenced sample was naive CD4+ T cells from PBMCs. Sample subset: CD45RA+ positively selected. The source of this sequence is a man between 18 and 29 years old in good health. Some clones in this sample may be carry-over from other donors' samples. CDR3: CASSENRAPAIEQFF. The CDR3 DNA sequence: TGTGCCAGCAGTGAAAACCGAGCACCCGCCATTGAGCAGTTCTTC.